Below, 10 T cell receptor beta chains from the same sample are listed, as sequenced in a study of OX40 agonist ivuxolimab in advanced cancers. Sequencing was performed with immunoSEQ multiplex PCR; in TCRdb, only in-frame clones are kept and a portion is missing. Counted here are around 30,000 clones, approximately 90% occurring once; the ten biggest clones make up 24%. Sequencing was performed on CD4+ or CD8+ T cells sorted from blood, taken in a trial of the OX40 agonist ivuxolimab. The receptors derive from an adult with an advanced solid tumor such as melanoma, head and neck, liver or kidney cancer.

This clone was counted a single time. The chain couples TRBV4-1 to TRBJ2-1; D unclear. CDR1 is MGHRA, CDR2 YSYEKL, per germline. This CDR3 has 16 residues. The ends were cut back, 4 bases at V and 5 bases at J, with 18 bases in the middle. This CDR3 reads CASSPSGSRSDNEQFF. The CDR3, as DNA: TGCGCCAGCAGCCCCTCCGGAAGCAGGAGTGACAATGAGCAGTTCTTC.

The chain has TRBV2 and TRBJ2-5; weak D call: TRBD2 (6 bases). The V gene lost 10 bases and the J gene lost 7 bases, with 22 bases spanning the gap. CDR3 length: 14 residues. Germline V gene data show CDR1 as SNHLY and CDR2 as FYNNEI. The CDR3 region has the DNA TGTGCCACCCACCGGGAGACTGCTGCTGGGACCCAGTACTTC. Translated, it gives CATHRETAAGTQYF.

The chain joins TRBV5-5 to TRBJ2-7; TRBD1 agrees at 11 bases. The junction had 5 bases not matched to a gene; V was cut back by 1 base and J by 5 bases. There are 15 residues in the CDR3. The germline V gene encodes CDR1 SGHKS and CDR2 YYEKEE (reference sequence). The CDR3 loop is CASSLLGQGVDEQYF. Here the CDR3 DNA reads TGTGCCAGCAGCTTGTTGGGACAGGGGGTCGACGAGCAGTACTTC.

V gene TRBV12-5 combines with J gene TRBJ2-1, with a weak D call TRBD1 (5 bases). The length of the CDR3 is 12 residues. V shed 3 bases and J shed 7 bases, with 7 bases lying between them. CDR1 and CDR2 (germline): LGHNT, FRNRAP. The CDR3 sequence is CASGLPGNEQFF. CDR3 in DNA: TGTGCTAGTGGTTTACCAGGGAATGAGCAGTTCTTC.

The CDR3 sequence: CASSGAGAGYGYTF. DNA of the CDR3: TGTGCCAGCAGCGGTGCGGGGGCTGGCTATGGCTACACCTTC. The chain joins TRBV6-1 to TRBJ1-2; D might be TRBD1 (6 bases). The CDR3 is 14 amino acids. CDR1 and CDR2 (germline): MNHNS, SASEGT. The V end was cut by 6 bases, the J end by 4 bases, with 15 bases between.

The chain links TRBV7-8 to TRBJ2-1; D unclear. The V and J ends lost 3 bases and 8 bases respectively, with 8 bases between them. Germline CDR1 SGHVS, CDR2 FQNEAQ. The CDR3 length is 12 residues. The CDR3 reads CASSFAGYEQFF. The DNA for the CDR3 is TGTGCCAGCAGCTTCGCCGGGTATGAGCAGTTCTTC.

The chain combines TRBV20-1 with TRBJ2-7, with D unclear. Germline values: CDR1 DFQATT, CDR2 SNEGSKA (reference sequence). This CDR3 is 11 amino acids long. V was clipped by 0 bases and J by 7 bases, with 7 bases between them. Here the CDR3 DNA reads TGCAGTGCTAGAGAGTTACGGGAGCAGTACTTC. It is translated as CSARELREQYF.

The gene calls are TRBV9 and TRBJ2-1; D gene ambiguous. There are 13 residues in the CDR3. Germline CDR1 SGDLS, CDR2 YYNGEE. The V and J ends lost 2 bases and 8 bases respectively, with 11 bases between them. DNA for the CDR3: TGTGCCAGCAGCGTGTTCGGCGGCGATGAGCAGTTCTTC. Residues: CASSVFGGDEQFF.

The V call is TRBV9, the J call TRBJ2-3; D uncertain. The CDR3 spans 13 residues. V was shortened by 4 bases and J by 5 bases, with 11 bases between the two germline ends. CDR1 and CDR2 (germline): SGDLS, YYNGEE. This chain's CDR3 is CASSPPRVDTQYF. The DNA for the CDR3 is TGTGCCAGCAGCCCACCCCGGGTAGATACGCAGTATTTT.

The chain combines TRBV27 with TRBJ1-4; 7 nucleotides line up with TRBD1. Germline V CDR1 and CDR2: MNHEY, SMNVEV (reference sequence). J lost 1 base, V lost 4 bases, and 3 bases had no gene match. The CDR3 consists of 15 residues. The CDR3, as DNA: TGTGCCAGCAGTTCACAGGGGTTAACTAATGAAAAACTGTTTTTT. Protein: CASSSQGLTNEKLFF.